A selection of T cell receptor beta chains follows, all from one sample in a study of identifying expanded T cells in peripheral blood. The data were produced by immunoSEQ multiplex PCR, yet TCRdb's version contains in-frame clones alone and is incomplete. The sample has about 110,000 clones; about 88% are singletons. Sample: blood. These receptors were obtained from a person aged 18-70 years in good health. Each CDR3 is given with its conserved first and last residue. The order of the fields is V gene, J gene, clone size, D gene, CDR3 protein. The D gene is left open where the match is weak. Expanded clones get a size class; other rows say once, few or many, or leave the size out.

>TRBV9|TRBJ2-1|NA|TRBD2
CASSVASGSTYNEQFF
>TRBV7-9|TRBJ2-1|once|NA
CASSPAIGVYNEQFF
>TRBV6-5|TRBJ2-5|NA|NA
CASPWNTRETQYF
>TRBV7-9|TRBJ1-2|NA|NA
CASSLAQGINYGYTF
>TRBV11-2|TRBJ1-2|NA|NA
CASSLDSSVPDGYTF
>TRBV19|TRBJ1-2|NA|NA
CASSIGAPPHGYTF
>TRBV19|TRBJ2-5|once|NA
CASSIGRAGLQETQYF
>TRBV27|TRBJ2-1|NA|TRBD2
CASSSSSGRGFYNEQFF
>TRBV5-1|TRBJ2-5|once|NA
CASSPPLGRRETQYF
>TRBV6-5|TRBJ2-7|NA|TRBD1
CASSYGQGAGEQYF
>TRBV10-3|TRBJ1-5|NA|TRBD1
CAISRTGGYNQPQHF
>TRBV5-1|TRBJ2-3|NA|TRBD2
CASSPGTSGRDTQYF
>TRBV11-3|TRBJ2-7|NA|TRBD1
CASSPQGASEQYF
>TRBV28|TRBJ2-1|NA|TRBD1
CASSSGTGGPYNEQFF
>TRBV10-1|TRBJ2-1|NA|NA
CASSESIGGSLNEQFF
>TRBV7-9|TRBJ2-1|NA|TRBD2
CASSPGLANDEQFF
>TRBV14|TRBJ2-7|NA|NA
CASSLGPSYEQYF
>TRBV5-1|TRBJ1-1|NA|TRBD1
CASSLGGTGVTEAFF
>TRBV28|TRBJ1-1|NA|TRBD1
CASSLWTGAKKAFF
>TRBV18|TRBJ1-1|NA|NA
CASSPQGNTEAFF
>TRBV7-9|TRBJ2-1|NA|TRBD2
CASIPTSGSDEQFF
>TRBV6-6|TRBJ1-2|few|TRBD1
CASGSGTGEGYTF
>TRBV18|TRBJ2-7|NA|TRBD2
CASSPPGLAAYEQYF
>TRBV5-1|TRBJ2-1|NA|NA
CASSLYHPSSYNEQFF
>TRBV4-1|TRBJ2-3|NA|NA
CASSHRTRDNTDTQYF
>TRBV5-1|TRBJ1-4|NA|TRBD1
CASSLVGQDNEKLFF
>TRBV7-8|TRBJ2-7|NA|TRBD1
CASSLRYPGQGNYEQYF
>TRBV7-2|TRBJ2-6|NA|TRBD1
CASSLPGSHRGGANVLTF
>TRBV5-1|TRBJ2-7|NA|NA
CASSFIQGISYEQYF
>TRBV6-4|TRBJ1-6|NA|NA
CASTPRGARRSPLHF
>TRBV6-1|TRBJ1-5|NA|NA
CASSSRQGNQPQHF
>TRBV11-3|TRBJ2-7|NA|NA
CASSLSGAYEQYF
>TRBV19|TRBJ2-5|NA|NA
CASQPGLGAFETQYF
>TRBV27|TRBJ2-7|NA|NA
CASSLLRGPYEQYF
>TRBV6-1|TRBJ2-5|few|NA
CASSELGGGDWKTQYF
>TRBV9|TRBJ2-3|NA|NA
CASSVDMGGPDTQYF
>TRBV2|NA|NA|NA
CASSESSSFPYEQYF
>TRBV5-1|TRBJ1-1|NA|NA
CASSLVGRLNTEAFF
>TRBV19|TRBJ1-5|once|NA
CASSVHLSANQPQHF
>TRBV5-1|TRBJ2-7|NA|NA
CASSLSTGRDEQYF
>TRBV14|TRBJ2-7|once|TRBD2
CASSPGRGLAGEEQYF
>TRBV11-2|TRBJ2-7|NA|NA
CASIENPGLTYEQYF
>TRBV5-1|TRBJ2-3|NA|TRBD2
CASSLGASGRGDTQYF
>TRBV27|TRBJ2-7|NA|TRBD2
CASRGSGRGYEQYF
>TRBV18|TRBJ2-7|NA|NA
CASSLPGTSEQYF
>TRBV14|TRBJ1-4|NA|NA
CASSYRRSATNEKLFF
>TRBV2|TRBJ1-1|once|NA
CASRGEGTEAFF
>TRBV4-1|TRBJ1-3|once|NA
CASSQPQGLPGNTIYF
>TRBV19|TRBJ2-1|NA|TRBD2
CASTLSPLAGGPDEQFF
>TRBV19|TRBJ1-5|NA|NA
CASRAQPGRDNQPQHF
>TRBV5-1|TRBJ2-1|NA|TRBD2
CASSLFGLVEGEQFF
>TRBV4-1|TRBJ1-2|NA|NA
CASSQVLKRRYEANYGYTF
>TRBV28|TRBJ2-3|NA|NA
CASSVRDTQYF
>TRBV7-6|TRBJ2-5|NA|TRBD1
CATGQGTVAETQYF
>TRBV6-5|TRBJ2-3|NA|TRBD2
CASSPSGGYTDTQYF